This T cell receptor beta chain was profiled in a study of cytomegalovirus exposure and HLA in healthy donors. Study-level results: Earlier analysis found most TCR beta V segments productive about 87% or about 30% of the time. What a later analysis reportedly showed was that an Asian-associated ancestry cluster had fewer N-insertions than the roughly 700-donor mean.

PCR involved 60 Vbeta and 13 Jbeta primers. TCRdb's table, derived via immunoSEQ multiplex PCR, lists solely in-frame clones and lacks some. The sample records under 95,000 clones, under 85% being singletons. Notes on this clone: Its antigen remains unknown.

CDR1 and CDR2 from the germline V gene are MDHEN and SYDVKM. This CDR3 spans 14 amino acids. The germline V and J ends were trimmed by 6 bases and 2 bases, with 14 bases remaining between them. The receptor's source is a boy under 18 in good health and CMV-seronegative. The rearrangement links TRBV28 to TRBJ2-7, with D possibly being TRBD2 (6 bases). The material sequenced was PBMCs. The CDR3 DNA is TGTGCCAGCAGGATTAGCGGACCTACCTACGAGCAGTACTTC. Amino acids: CASRISGPTYEQYF.